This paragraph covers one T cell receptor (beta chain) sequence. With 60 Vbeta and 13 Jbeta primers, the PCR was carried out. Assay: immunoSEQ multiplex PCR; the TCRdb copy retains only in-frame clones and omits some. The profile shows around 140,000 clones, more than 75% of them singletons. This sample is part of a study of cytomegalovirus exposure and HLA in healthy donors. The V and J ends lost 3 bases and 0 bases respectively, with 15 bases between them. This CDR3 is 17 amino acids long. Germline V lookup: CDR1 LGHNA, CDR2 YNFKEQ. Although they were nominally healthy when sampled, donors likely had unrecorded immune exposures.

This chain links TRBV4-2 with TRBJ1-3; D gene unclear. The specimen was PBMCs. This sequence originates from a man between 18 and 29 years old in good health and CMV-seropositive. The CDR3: CASSQGWAGGSGNTIYF. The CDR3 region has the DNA TGTGCCAGCAGCCAGGGGTGGGCGGGAGGCTCTGGAAACACCATATATTTT.